The 12 T cell receptor beta chains in this list originate from one sample, sequenced in a study of shared clonotypes between healthy human individuals (dated by TCRdb to about 2020). The library was generated by the immunoSEQ multiplex PCR assay. The source is immuneACCESS, and TCRdb retained only in-frame sequences with V and J called. Part of the clones is not carried over; for the studies checked, unresolved V genes explain less than half of this, and the remainder is unexplained. For this sample there are 2 million to 2.5 million clones; 90% to 97% appear just once. Jointly, the top ten make up roughly 0.13% of the sample. The specimen sequenced was naive CD4+ T cells sorted from blood. The cell subset or site label on this specimen signifies: CD45RA+ positively selected. The receptors here all came from a man aged 18 to 29 in good health.

Regarding this clone: The identical CDR3 is also encoded by other nucleotide sequences in the sample. The chain employs TRBV2 and TRBJ1-4; a weak D match, TRBD1 (5 bases). This CDR3 comprises 14 residues. V lost 3 bases, J lost 8 bases, and 13 bases lay in between. Germline V gives CDR1 SNHLY, CDR2 FYNNEI. In DNA form, the CDR3 reads TGTGCCAGCAGTGATAGTGGGGGAGGAGAAAAACTGTTTTTT. This sequence encodes CASSDSGGGEKLFF.

The chain combines TRBV9 with TRBJ2-1, with a possible D match to TRBD1 (5 bases). The CDR3 runs 18 residues. Germline V gene sequence: CDR1 SGDLS, CDR2 YYNGEE. Trimming removed 0 bases from V and 2 bases from J, with 18 bases in between. CDR3 bases: TGTGCCAGCAGCGTAGGAGTTGGGGCAGGTCCACCCTACAATGAGCAGTTCTTC. Translation: CASSVGVGAGPPYNEQFF.

The rearrangement joins TRBV28 to TRBJ1-2; 7 bases are shared with TRBD1. Germline trimming cut 8 bases from V and 8 bases from J; bases unmatched to any gene: 11. This CDR3 is 13 amino acids long. Germline loops: CDR1 MDHEN, CDR2 SYDVKM. The CDR3 loop is CASLRGGLEGYTF. CDR3 DNA sequence: TGTGCCAGCCTCAGGGGGGGTCTGGAGGGCTACACCTTC.

The chain recombines TRBV14 with TRBJ2-2, with 7 positions matching TRBD1. Germline V gene sequence: CDR1 SGHDN, CDR2 FVKESK. Unmatched junction bases numbered 9, after V lost 1 base and J lost 4 bases. CDR3 length: 17 residues. The CDR3 bases are TGTGCCAGCAGCCAAGCCACAGGGGCAGGGGCCACCGGGGAGCTGTTTTTT. As protein: CASSQATGAGATGELFF.

This clone is a singleton in its sample. The V call is TRBV5-4, the J call TRBJ2-7, with 11 bases aligning to TRBD2. The trim removed 0 bases at V and 5 bases at J, leaving 7 bases unmatched. In germline, CDR1 is SGHNT, CDR2 YYREEE (reference sequence). The CDR3 spans 16 residues. This CDR3 reads CASSLASSGRSDEQYF. CDR3 in DNA: TGTGCCAGCAGCTTGGCTTCTAGCGGGAGGTCTGACGAGCAGTACTTC.

This clone came up once. The genes are TRBV7-8 and TRBJ2-1, with D tentatively TRBD1 (5 bases). CDR1 SGHVS and CDR2 FQNEAQ come from the germline V gene. There are 15 residues in the CDR3. Trimming removed 0 bases from V and 2 bases from J, with 8 bases in between. CDR3 DNA sequence: TGTGCCAGCAGCTTAGCGACAGTAGCCTACAATGAGCAGTTCTTC. Protein: CASSLATVAYNEQFF.

The chain couples TRBV6-1 to TRBJ1-6; D is unresolved. The CDR3 sequence is 14 residues long. V lost 5 bases, J lost 7 bases, and 12 bases lay in between. Germline V lookup: CDR1 MNHNS, CDR2 SASEGT. CDR3 amino acids: CASSSEERNSPLHF. As DNA, the CDR3 is TGTGCCAGCAGTTCTGAGGAGAGGAATTCACCCCTCCACTTT.

V is TRBV5-4 and J is TRBJ2-2; D unresolved. The CDR3 loop spans 12 amino acids. Trimming stripped 4 bases from V and 5 bases from J, with 6 bases between. Germline V lookup: CDR1 SGHNT, CDR2 YYREEE (reference sequence). The CDR3 loop is CASSPLTGELFF. The CDR3 nucleotides read TGTGCCAGCAGCCCCCTAACCGGGGAGCTGTTTTTT.

V is TRBV27 and J is TRBJ2-7; 8 bases are shared with TRBD1. CDR1 is MNHEY, CDR2 SMNVEV, per germline (reference sequence). Trimming took 5 bases from V and 7 from J; bases not matched to a gene: 13. The CDR3 covers 15 residues. The DNA for the CDR3 is TGTGCCAGCAGTGGAGGGCCCAGGGGGCTGAGGGAGCAGTACTTC. Translation gives CASSGGPRGLREQYF.

The table lists this clone with a count of one. Other nucleotide sequences from this sample produce the same CDR3. This chain links TRBV9 with TRBJ2-3; 10 positions match TRBD2. In germline, CDR1 is SGDLS, CDR2 YYNGEE. This CDR3 is built from 16 residues. V was clipped by 0 bases and J by 2 bases; unmatched bases: 3. CDR3 bases: TGTGCCAGCAGCGTAGGACTAGCGGGCCTCACAGATACGCAGTATTTT. It encodes CASSVGLAGLTDTQYF.

This clone came up a few times. The rearrangement links TRBV19 to TRBJ1-1; D may be TRBD1 (5 bases). Trimming shortened V by 5 bases and J by 0 bases, and 16 bases separated the two germline ends. CDR1 LNHDA and CDR2 SQIVND come from the germline V gene (reference sequence). The CDR3 has 16 residues. This chain's CDR3 is CASSWDRSTMNTEAFF. The CDR3 nucleotides read TGTGCCAGTAGTTGGGACCGAAGCACGATGAACACTGAAGCTTTCTTT.

The genes are TRBV4-3 and TRBJ2-2; 10 nucleotides match TRBD2. This CDR3 contains 17 residues. V shed 2 bases and J 1 base; nucleotides not matched to a gene: 4. Germline CDR1 LGHNA, CDR2 YSLEER. Written as DNA, the CDR3 is TGCGCCAGCAGCCAAAAGAGGACTAGCGGGAACACCGGGGAGCTGTTTTTT. Protein sequence: CASSQKRTSGNTGELFF.